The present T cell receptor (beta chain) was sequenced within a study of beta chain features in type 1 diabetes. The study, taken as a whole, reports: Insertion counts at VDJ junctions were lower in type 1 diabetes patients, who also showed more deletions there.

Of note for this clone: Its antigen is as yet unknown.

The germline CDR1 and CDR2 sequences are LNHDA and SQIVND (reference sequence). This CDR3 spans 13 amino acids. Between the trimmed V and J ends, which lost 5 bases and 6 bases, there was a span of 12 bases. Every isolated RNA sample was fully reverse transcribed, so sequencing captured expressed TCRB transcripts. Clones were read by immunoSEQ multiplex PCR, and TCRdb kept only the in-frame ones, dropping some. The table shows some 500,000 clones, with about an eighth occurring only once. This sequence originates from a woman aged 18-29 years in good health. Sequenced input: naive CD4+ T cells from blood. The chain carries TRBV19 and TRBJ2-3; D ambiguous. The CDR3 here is CASSVQVSDTQYF. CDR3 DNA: TGTGCCAGTAGTGTGCAAGTCTCGGATACGCAGTATTTT.